The 4 T cell receptor beta chains in this list originate from one sample, sequenced in a study of sequential checkpoint blockade in melanoma (dated 2019 in TCRdb). Libraries were made using the immunoSEQ multiplex PCR assay. The table was pulled from immuneACCESS by TCRdb, which kept in-frame rearrangements only. Such tables lose some clones; where checked, under half of the loss comes from unresolved V genes, and the rest has no known cause. The sample data list about 1,400 clones, and approximately 23% of these were observed just once. The ten most abundant clones make up approximately 12% of the sample. The treatment or condition label for this specimen denotes: randomized to nivolumab then ipilimumab (arm A) or the reverse (arm B). Sequencing was performed on tumor tissue (inferred from file names), taken from a patient given nivolumab and ipilimumab in sequence. These receptors originate from a human donor with melanoma.

The V gene is TRBV30, the J gene TRBJ2-1; no firm D call. The V end was cut by 5 bases, the J end by 1 base, with 12 bases between. This CDR3 is built from 14 residues. Germline CDR1 GTSNPN, CDR2 SVGIG (reference sequence). Written as DNA, the CDR3 is TGTGCCTGGGAAGGTGGACGGTCCTACAATGAGCAGTTCTTC. This encodes CAWEGGRSYNEQFF.

This clone is categorized as medium-sized. The chain uses TRBV6-8 and TRBJ1-1; 11 positions agree with TRBD1. The CDR3 runs 13 residues. V lost 10 bases to trimming and J lost 5 bases; unmatched junction nucleotides: 6. Germline V CDR1 and CDR2: MNHGY, SAAAGT. In DNA form, the CDR3 reads TGTGCCATCAGGGACAGGGGGGTGACTGAAGCTTTCTTT. This sequence encodes CAIRDRGVTEAFF.

V usage is TRBV28 and J usage is TRBJ1-1; TRBD1 matches at 8 bases. This CDR3 region has 16 residues. V shed 8 bases, J shed 0 bases, and the junction held 11 bases outside the gene matches. Germline V gives CDR1 MDHEN, CDR2 SYDVKM. In DNA, the CDR3 is TGTGCCAGCGGACCAAGAGCAGGGGGCTTGAACACTGAAGCTTTCTTT. Its protein product is CASGPRAGGLNTEAFF. The complete variable domain, with remaining parts taken from reference TRBV28 and TRBJ1-1, reads DVKVTQSSRYLVKRTGEKVFLECVQDMDHENMFWYRQDPGLGLRLIYFSYDVKMKEKGDIPEGYSVSREKKERFSLILESASTNQTSMYLCASGPRAGGLNTEAFFGQGTRLTVV.

This clone was seen more than once but under ten times. The chain uses TRBV11-3 and TRBJ2-6; tentatively, D is TRBD1 (6 bases). Between the trimmed V and J ends, which lost 1 base and 0 bases, there was a span of 10 bases. The CDR3 runs to 17 residues. Germline V lookup: CDR1 SGHNT, CDR2 YENEEA. The CDR3 DNA reads TGTGCCAGCAGCTTAGTTAGGGGGAGCTCTGGGGCCAACGTCCTGACTTTC. Its protein product is CASSLVRGSSGANVLTF.